Shown below are 17 T cell receptor beta chains from a single sample sequenced in a study of T cell responses to AZD1222 COVID-19 vaccine. Using immunoSEQ multiplex PCR, the repertoire was profiled, and TCRdb retains in-frame clones only, with some absent. Found here are over 75,000 clones, around nine tenths of them singletons; the top ten hold roughly 12%. The sample in question was peripheral blood, obtained 28 days after the second AZD1222 dose. Receptors originate from an adult who received the AZD1222 COVID-19 vaccine.

The V call is TRBV6-1, the J call TRBJ2-7; D might be TRBD1 (5 bases). Germline CDR1 MNHNS, CDR2 SASEGT. V dropped 3 bases and J dropped 7 bases, with 16 bases sitting between them. CDR3 length equals 14 residues. CDR3: CASSDPSRAREQYF. The CDR3 DNA is TGTGCCAGCAGTGACCCCTCCAGGGCAAGGGAGCAGTACTTC.

The chain couples TRBV10-3 to TRBJ2-5; D may be TRBD2 (6 bases). V was pared by 6 bases and J by 3 bases, with 17 bases between. Germline V gene data show CDR1 as ENHRY and CDR2 as SYGVKD. This CDR3 has 15 amino acids. The CDR3: CAIRSQGWGEETQYF. The CDR3 coding sequence is TGTGCCATCAGGTCTCAGGGATGGGGGGAAGAGACCCAGTACTTC.

This chain joins TRBV27 and TRBJ1-6, with a tentative D call TRBD1 (5 bases). CDR1 and CDR2 from the germline V gene are MNHEY and SMNVEV (reference sequence). Trimming left V 3 bases short and J 9 bases short, with 9 bases between. The CDR3 loop spans 13 amino acids. The CDR3 reads CASSFVGVSPLHF. CDR3 nucleotides: TGTGCCAGCAGTTTTGTGGGGGTTTCACCCCTCCACTTT.

V is TRBV27 and J is TRBJ1-4, with D perhaps TRBD1 (6 bases). Germline V lookup: CDR1 MNHEY, CDR2 SMNVEV (reference sequence). V was clipped by 6 bases and J by 7 bases, with 18 bases between them. The length of the CDR3 is 15 residues. CDR3 protein: CASRGDGTRGEKLFF. As DNA, the CDR3 is TGTGCCAGCAGGGGTGACGGGACAAGGGGTGAAAAACTGTTTTTT.

The V and J genes are TRBV5-1 and TRBJ2-7; 9 bases line up with TRBD1. V lost 2 bases and J lost 2; bases outside the gene matches: 2. The germline V gene has CDR1 SGHRS and CDR2 YFSETQ. This CDR3 is 14 amino acids long. The DNA of the CDR3 is TGCGCCAGCAGCTTTGGGACAGGGACCTACGAGCAGTACTTC. Translating gives CASSFGTGTYEQYF.

This rearrangement joins TRBV3-1 (or the pseudogene TRBV3-2) to TRBJ2-5, with TRBD2 as a possible D gene (7 bases). The length of the CDR3 is 13 residues. From germline, CDR1 is LGHDT and CDR2 YNNKEL (reference sequence). Trimming removed 8 bases from V and 5 bases from J, with 15 bases in between. The CDR3: CASAGGAQETQYF. The CDR3 DNA follows: TGTGCCAGCGCTGGGGGGGCACAGGAGACCCAGTACTTC.

In its sample, this clone was seen once. The rearrangement links TRBV9 to TRBJ1-1; a possible D gene is TRBD1 (5 bases). Trimming cost V 0 bases and J 3 bases, with 6 bases left between them. The CDR3 totals 13 residues. Germline lookup yields CDR1 SGDLS and CDR2 YYNGEE. CDR3 sequence (DNA): TGTGCCAGCAGCGTAGAAGGGGACACTGAAGCTTTCTTT. It translates to CASSVEGDTEAFF.

The V gene is TRBV7-8, the J gene TRBJ2-1, with D perhaps matching TRBD1 or TRBD2 (5 bases each). The germline V gene encodes CDR1 SGHVS and CDR2 FQNEAQ. With 1 base removed from V and 11 bases from J, the gap between germline ends came to 12 bases. CDR3 length equals 13 residues. The CDR3 here is CASSLELVGQQFF. In nucleotides, the CDR3 is TGTGCCAGCAGCTTAGAATTAGTGGGACAGCAGTTCTTC.

This chain uses TRBV6-2 or TRBV6-3 with TRBJ2-5, with 10 bases identical to TRBD1. J was trimmed by 8 bases and V by 2 bases; bases with no gene match: 8. This CDR3 contains 15 residues. CDR1 and CDR2 (germline): MNHEY, SVGEGT. This chain's CDR3 is CASSYPRTGGSTQYF. The CDR3 nucleotides are TGTGCCAGCAGTTACCCCAGGACAGGGGGTAGTACCCAGTACTTC.

V gene TRBV14 combines with J gene TRBJ1-1; D unresolved. The V gene lost 1 base and the J gene lost 3 bases, with 15 bases spanning the gap. There are 16 residues in the CDR3. In germline, CDR1 is SGHDN, CDR2 FVKESK. The CDR3 DNA follows: TGTGCCAGCAGCCAAGTAGCCGGACCGAGGGACACTGAAGCTTTCTTT. Translating gives CASSQVAGPRDTEAFF.

This rearrangement joins TRBV30 to TRBJ2-7; 12 bases align to TRBD2. The length of the CDR3 is 15 residues. J gave up 6 bases and V 2 bases, and 8 bases lay outside the gene matches. The V gene's germline CDR1 is GTSNPN and CDR2 SVGIG (reference sequence). This chain's CDR3 is CAWSTGLAGTSEQYF. CDR3 in DNA: TGTGCCTGGAGTACCGGACTAGCGGGGACCTCCGAGCAGTACTTC.

The chain has TRBV9 and TRBJ2-1; 13 bases agree with TRBD2. Germline V CDR1 and CDR2: SGDLS, YYNGEE. CDR3 length equals 14 residues. V shed 3 bases and J 7 bases; nucleotides not matched to a gene: 1. CDR3 nucleotides: TGTGCCAGCAGCGCGGGACTAGCGGGGAATGAGCAGTTCTTC. Amino acids: CASSAGLAGNEQFF.

The table lists this clone with a few counts. The chain recombines TRBV6-5 with TRBJ2-7; TRBD2 matches at 7 bases. The CDR3 extends over 13 amino acids. Germline values: CDR1 MNHEY, CDR2 SVGAGI. The V and J ends lost 6 bases and 3 bases, in that order; junction bases with no gene match: 5. The CDR3 sequence is CASRMGLHYEQYF. In DNA form, the CDR3 reads TGTGCCAGCAGGATGGGACTACACTACGAGCAGTACTTC.

The chain has TRBV27 and TRBJ2-5; 11 positions match TRBD2. Germline CDR1 MNHEY, CDR2 SMNVEV (reference sequence). V was pared by 6 bases and J by 4 bases, with 4 bases of the junction left unmatched. This CDR3 contains 14 residues. In DNA form, the CDR3 reads TGTGCCAGCAGAGATAGCGGGGGGGTAGAGACCCAGTACTTC. It is translated as CASRDSGGVETQYF.

The chain combines TRBV29-1 with TRBJ2-3, with TRBD1 matching over 10 bases. CDR3 length equals 13 residues. The V gene's germline CDR1 is SQVTM and CDR2 ANQGSEA. Losses at the gene ends were 5 bases for V and 3 bases for J; bases not matched to a gene: 2. The CDR3 DNA follows: TGCAGCGTTCGACAGGGGGCAACAGATACGCAGTATTTT. Protein sequence: CSVRQGATDTQYF.

This chain links TRBV5-4 with TRBJ2-3; 10 bases align to TRBD1. Looked up from germline, CDR1 is SGHNT and CDR2 is YYREEE (reference sequence). After removal of 0 bases from V and 0 bases from J, the junction contained 7 bases not matched to a gene. The CDR3 is 18 residues long. The CDR3 spells CASSLGQGAPSSTDTQYF. The CDR3 DNA sequence: TGTGCCAGCAGCTTGGGACAGGGGGCCCCGTCTAGCACAGATACGCAGTATTTT.

The rearrangement uses TRBV7-2 and TRBJ2-5, with D perhaps matching TRBD2 (5 bases). This CDR3 region has 17 residues. With 1 base removed from V and 2 bases from J, the gap between germline ends came to 17 bases. Germline CDR1 is SGHTA and CDR2 is FQGNSA. CDR3 protein: CASSLVALAEIQETQYF. CDR3 coding DNA: TGTGCCAGCAGCTTAGTTGCCCTAGCAGAAATACAAGAGACCCAGTACTTC.